A single sample gave rise to the 9 T cell receptor beta chains below, sequenced in a study of Ad26.COV2.S vaccination and SARS-CoV-2 variants (dated by TCRdb to the early 2020s). Library construction relied on the immunoSEQ multiplex PCR assay. TCRdb took over this immuneACCESS table, retaining in-frame rearrangements with V and J assigned. Such tables are incomplete; in checked studies, under half of the missing clones stem from an unresolved V gene, and the remainder is unexplained. Across this sample there are about 350,000 clones, with about 91% seen only once. The ten largest clones represent around 4.2% of the sample. The sample's time point label, decoded: individuals recovered from natural SARS-CoV-2 infection. Sample: peripheral blood, taken after recovery from COVID-19. These TCRs come from a human donor who had recovered from COVID-19.

V gene TRBV5-4 combines with J gene TRBJ1-6; 7 bases are a match to TRBD1. The V gene end was trimmed by 4 bases and the J gene end by 6 bases; junction bases not matched to a gene: 7. This CDR3 is 15 amino acids long. CDR1 is SGHNT, CDR2 YYREEE, per germline (reference sequence). The CDR3 here is CASSALQGINSPLHF. CDR3 DNA: TGTGCCAGCAGCGCTCTACAGGGGATTAATTCACCCCTCCACTTT.

The chain carries TRBV2 and TRBJ1-3; D remains unclear. CDR3 size: 14 residues. Trimming took 7 bases from V and 2 from J, leaving 12 bases between them. Germline-derived CDR1 and CDR2 are SNHLY and FYNNEI. The CDR3 region is CASTEGNPGNTIYF. The CDR3 nucleotides are TGTGCCAGCACGGAGGGCAACCCTGGAAACACCATATATTTT.

The chain has TRBV7-8 and TRBJ2-2, with 7 bases aligning to TRBD2. Per germline, CDR1 SGHVS and CDR2 FQNEAQ. The V gene end was trimmed by 5 bases and the J gene end by 4 bases; junction bases not matched to a gene: 16. This CDR3 contains 18 residues. CDR3 region: CASSPPGSGGTGTGELFF. CDR3 coding DNA: TGTGCCAGCAGCCCCCCTGGGTCGGGGGGAACGGGCACCGGGGAGCTGTTTTTT.

V and J are TRBV5-1 and TRBJ1-5; D unclear. The germline V gene has CDR1 SGHRS and CDR2 YFSETQ. V was pared by 0 bases and J by 6 bases, with 13 bases between. The CDR3 length is 15 residues. CDR3 region: CASSLVPGEGQPQHF. DNA for the CDR3: TGCGCCAGCAGCTTGGTTCCCGGGGAGGGTCAGCCCCAGCATTTT.

In its sample, this clone was seen a few times. J is TRBJ2-7 and V is TRBV5-4, with D perhaps TRBD2 (5 bases). The CDR3 covers 12 residues. CDR1 is SGHNT, CDR2 YYREEE, per germline (reference sequence). V lost 3 bases and J 5 bases, leaving 9 bases between the germline ends. CDR3 in amino acids: CASSSDSNEQYF. In DNA, the CDR3 is TGTGCCAGCAGCTCGGACTCTAACGAGCAGTACTTC.

This chain uses TRBV7-2 with TRBJ2-3, with D maybe TRBD1 (5 bases). CDR1 is SGHTA and CDR2 is FQGNSA in the germline V gene. The CDR3 spans 15 residues. Trimming shortened V by 1 base and J by 6 bases, and 14 bases separated the two germline ends. The CDR3 DNA is TGTGCCAGCAGCTTAGAGGGGCGCGAGAGGGATACGCAGTATTTT. This encodes CASSLEGRERDTQYF.

V and J are TRBV5-1 and TRBJ1-6, with D unclear. Germline-derived CDR1 and CDR2 are SGHRS and YFSETQ. The CDR3 is made up of 14 amino acids. V shed 4 bases and J shed 4 bases, with 9 bases lying between them. CDR3 region: CASSRGDYNSPLHF. The CDR3 DNA sequence: TGCGCCAGCAGCCGCGGGGATTATAATTCACCCCTCCACTTT. The full variable domain, in which reference TRBV5-1 and TRBJ1-6 provide the parts outside the CDR3, is KAGVTQTPRYLIKTRGQQVTLSCSPISGHRSVSWYQQTPGQGLQFLFEYFSETQRNKGNFPGRFSGRQFSNSRSEMNVSTLELGDSALYLCASSRGDYNSPLHFGNGTRLTVT.

The chain joins TRBV2 to TRBJ1-1; 7 bases are shared with TRBD1. This CDR3 is built from 14 residues. CDR1 is SNHLY, CDR2 FYNNEI, per germline. Trimming took 7 bases from V and 1 from J; bases not matched to a gene: 6. CDR3 residues: CASNLRTGNTEAFF. The CDR3, as DNA: TGTGCCAGCAACCTAAGGACAGGGAACACTGAAGCTTTCTTT.

This chain links TRBV7-6 with TRBJ2-1, with D tentatively TRBD2 (6 bases). The germline V gene has CDR1 SGHVS and CDR2 FNYEAQ. The CDR3 is made up of 17 amino acids. V gave up 4 bases and J gave up 0 bases, with 16 bases separating them. The CDR3 spells CASSWPPGVSSYNEQFF. The CDR3 nucleotides are TGTGCCAGCAGCTGGCCCCCGGGAGTTAGCTCCTACAATGAGCAGTTCTTC.